A single sample is the source of the 28 T cell receptor beta chains below, sequenced in a study of T cells in Graves' hyperthyroidism and ophthalmopathy. Amplified TCR beta CDR3 regions derived from RNA transcripts. Carried out on the TCR CDR3, a first-round RT-PCR used the HTBI primer set. TCRdb called the multiplex PCR reads again in MiXCR, with one record for every CDR3 protein. The repertoire has fewer than 650,000 distinct CDR3 sequences, 46% of them found once; the top ten carry around two fifths. Material: peripheral blood or thyroid tissue (not recorded which). These receptors were obtained from an adult woman with Graves' disease, either hyperthyroidism or ophthalmopathy (not recorded which).

This clonotype was found many times. The chain combines TRBV10-3 with TRBJ1-2, with 10 bases that match TRBD1. Germline CDR1 reads ENHRY; CDR2 reads SYGVKD. The length of the CDR3 is 15 residues. V lost 8 bases to trimming and J lost 1 base; unmatched junction nucleotides: 7. The CDR3 nucleotides are TGTGCCATCGGGGACAGGGGCCAATTTAACTATGGCTACACCTTC. It translates to CAIGDRGQFNYGYTF.

J is TRBJ2-6 and V is TRBV10-3, with a possible D match to TRBD2 (5 bases). V gave up 7 bases and J gave up 11 bases, with 15 bases separating them. The CDR3 consists of 13 residues. CDR1 and CDR2 from the germline V gene are ENHRY and SYGVKD. CDR3 sequence reads: CAIKKLGAYVLTF. The DNA for the CDR3 is TGTGCCATCAAAAAGTTGGGAGCCTACGTCCTGACTTTC.

The chain has TRBV10-1 and TRBJ2-7, with D maybe TRBD2 (5 bases). The CDR3 consists of 15 residues. V gave up 2 bases and J gave up 2 bases, with 13 bases separating them. Germline V CDR1 and CDR2: WNHNN, SYGVQD (reference sequence). The CDR3 DNA reads as TGCGCCAGCAGTGAGACCGGGGAGACTACCTACGAGCAGTACTTC. Its translation is CASSETGETTYEQYF.

The chain employs TRBV29-1 and TRBJ2-7, with 13 bases that match TRBD2. With 7 bases clipped from V and 7 bases from J, the junction kept 4 bases outside the gene matches. The germline gives CDR1 SQVTM, CDR2 ANQGSEA. The CDR3 is made up of 12 amino acids. CDR3 sequence (DNA): TGCAGCGGGACTAGCGGGAGAGGGGAGCAGTACTTC. Protein product: CSGTSGRGEQYF.

This clonotype was counted once. The chain joins TRBV7-8 to TRBJ2-7, with 12 positions matching TRBD2. The germline V gene encodes CDR1 SGHVS and CDR2 FQNEAQ. The V segment lost 0 bases and the J segment 3 bases; nucleotides outside the gene matches: 3. The CDR3 runs to 16 residues. The CDR3 DNA reads TGTGCCAGCAGCTTAGCCCGGACTAGCGGGGTCTACGAGCAGTACTTC. This gives the protein CASSLARTSGVYEQYF.

This clonotype was observed many times. V is TRBV9 and J is TRBJ2-2; D not certain. V gave up 3 bases and J gave up 3 bases, with 9 bases separating them. Germline V lookup: CDR1 SGDLS, CDR2 YYNGEE. CDR3 length: 14 amino acids. CDR3 in DNA: TGTGCCAGCAGCGCGGACGGAGACACCGGGGAGCTGTTTTTT. Translation gives CASSADGDTGELFF. Full variable domain (rest looked up from reference TRBV9 and TRBJ2-2): DSGVTQTPKHLITATGQRVTLRCSPRSGDLSVYWYQQSLDQGLQFLIQYYNGEERAKGNILERFSAQQFPDLHSELNLSSLELGDSALYFCASSADGDTGELFFGEGSRLTVL.

The rearrangement joins TRBV9 to TRBJ1-5; D gene ambiguous. The CDR3 is 15 residues long. Trimming took 0 bases from V and 5 from J, leaving 12 bases between them. CDR1 and CDR2 (germline): SGDLS, YYNGEE. CDR3 region: CASSVDGFPDQPQHF. The CDR3 DNA follows: TGTGCCAGCAGCGTAGATGGTTTTCCTGATCAGCCCCAGCATTTT. Full variable domain (missing parts from reference TRBV9 and TRBJ1-5): DSGVTQTPKHLITATGQRVTLRCSPRSGDLSVYWYQQSLDQGLQFLIQYYNGEERAKGNILERFSAQQFPDLHSELNLSSLELGDSALYFCASSVDGFPDQPQHFGDGTRLSIL.

The chain joins TRBV10-3 to TRBJ1-1; D remains unclear. Germline CDR1 is ENHRY and CDR2 is SYGVKD. Trimming shortened V by 2 bases and J by 1 base, and 5 bases separated the two germline ends. This CDR3 spans 13 amino acids. The CDR3 here is CAISERQNTEAFF. The CDR3 nucleotides read TGTGCCATCAGTGAGAGGCAGAACACTGAAGCTTTCTTT.

This clonotype showed up just a few times. CDR3 in amino acids: CASSTGNEQFF. CDR3 in DNA: TGTGCCAGTAGTACAGGTAATGAGCAGTTCTTC. The chain is built from TRBV19 and TRBJ2-1, with D hard to call. The CDR3 covers 11 residues. The germline CDR1 and CDR2 sequences are LNHDA and SQIVND (reference sequence). Trimming took 4 bases from V and 7 from J, leaving 5 bases between them.

The V gene is TRBV5-1, the J gene TRBJ2-6; 10 bases agree with TRBD2. Per germline, CDR1 SGHRS and CDR2 YFSETQ. The CDR3 spans 18 residues. The trim removed 1 base at V and 0 bases at J, leaving 4 bases unmatched. The CDR3 DNA reads TGCGCCAGCAGCTTGACGGCTAGCGGGAGCTCTGGGGCCAACGTCCTGACTTTC. Its protein is CASSLTASGSSGANVLTF.

The chain has TRBV29-1 and TRBJ2-7; 8 bases fit TRBD1. Germline V gene lookup returns CDR1 SQVTM and CDR2 ANQGSEA. This CDR3 is 15 amino acids long. V was clipped by 2 bases and J by 1 base; unmatched bases: 7. The DNA of the CDR3 is TGCAGCGTTGAAATCGTACAGGGGGAGTCCTACGAGCAGTACTTC. Translating it yields CSVEIVQGESYEQYF.

This chain uses TRBV7-9 with TRBJ1-1, with D possibly TRBD1 on 6 matching bases. The V end was cut by 5 bases, the J end by 4 bases, with 17 bases between. CDR3 size: 15 residues. CDR1 and CDR2 from the germline V gene are SEHNR and FQNEAQ (reference sequence). CDR3 sequence: CASSLRAGQITEAFF. The CDR3 nucleotides read TGTGCCAGCAGCCTTCGGGCAGGACAGATCACTGAAGCTTTCTTT. Together with reference TRBV7-9 and TRBJ1-1, the CDR3 gives the full variable domain: DTGVSQNPRHKITKRGQNVTFRCDPISEHNRLYWYRQTLGQGPEFLTYFQNEAQLEKSRLLSDRFSAERPKGSFSTLEIQRTEQGDSAMYLCASSLRAGQITEAFFGQGTRLTVV.

CDR3 loop: CASSLWKGTEQYF. DNA of the CDR3: TGTGCCAGCAGTTTATGGAAGGGAACCGAGCAGTACTTC. The chain recombines TRBV28 with TRBJ2-7; D uncertain. CDR3 length equals 13 residues. CDR1 and CDR2 (germline): MDHEN, SYDVKM. Trimming cost V 0 bases and J 6 bases, with 9 bases left between them.

This clonotype has a count of ten or more. The chain joins TRBV4-2 to TRBJ1-2, with unresolved D. Trimming shortened V by 0 bases and J by 7 bases, and 3 bases separated the two germline ends. The germline V gene has CDR1 LGHNA and CDR2 YNFKEQ. The CDR3 sequence is 11 residues long. The CDR3 spells CASSQEGGYTF. The CDR3 nucleotides are TGTGCCAGCAGCCAAGAGGGTGGCTACACCTTC.

Regarding this clonotype: Compared with germline, one end of the junction differs, possibly owing to a read error. This chain joins TRBV14 and TRBJ1-3; D is unresolved. The CDR3 is made up of 14 amino acids. Germline CDR1 is SGHDN and CDR2 is FVKESK. The CDR3 spells CASSPESSGNTIHF. The CDR3 bases are TGTGCCAGCTCACCGGAGAGCTCTGGAAACACCATACATTTT.

A word on this clonotype: At one boundary the junction diverges from the germline segment, which might be a read error. The chain uses TRBV20-1 and TRBJ2-7, with D possibly called TRBD1 or TRBD2 (7 bases each). Per germline, CDR1 DFQATT and CDR2 SNEGSKA (reference sequence). The CDR3 sequence is 15 residues long. In nucleotides, the CDR3 is TGCAGTGCTAGAGACCCAGGGGGGGCGGAGAACGAGCACTACTTC. Translated, it gives CSARDPGGAENEHYF.

The rearrangement links TRBV7-9 to TRBJ2-7; 11 bases match TRBD2. From germline, CDR1 is SEHNR and CDR2 FQNEAQ (reference sequence). This CDR3 comprises 15 residues. Germline trimming cut 5 bases from V and 7 bases from J; bases unmatched to any gene: 10. Here the CDR3 DNA reads TGTGCCAGCAGCCCCGGGACTAGCGGCCCCCGTGAGCAGTACTTC. The encoded protein is CASSPGTSGPREQYF.

The rearrangement joins TRBV7-2 to TRBJ2-2; weak D call: TRBD1 (5 bases). V shed 5 bases and J shed 4 bases, with 11 bases lying between them. The CDR3 consists of 14 residues. Per the germline V gene, CDR1 is SGHTA and CDR2 is FQGNSA. CDR3 amino acids: CASSTGLVTGELFF. In nucleotides, the CDR3 is TGTGCCAGCAGCACAGGCCTAGTCACCGGGGAGCTGTTTTTT. Using reference TRBV7-2 and TRBJ2-2 for the parts outside the CDR3, the full variable domain is GAGVSQSPSNKVTEKGKDVELRCDPISGHTALYWYRQSLGQGLEFLIYFQGNSAPDKSGLPSDRFSAERTGGSVSTLTIQRTQQEDSAVYLCASSTGLVTGELFFGEGSRLTVL.

The table lists this clonotype with many counts. This chain connects TRBV9 to TRBJ1-6, with D unresolved. V was shortened by 0 bases and J by 2 bases, with 6 bases between the two germline ends. The CDR3 has 15 amino acids. Germline V gene data show CDR1 as SGDLS and CDR2 as YYNGEE. CDR3 amino acids: CASSVGTAYNSPLHF. CDR3 sequence (DNA): TGTGCCAGCAGCGTAGGTACAGCCTATAATTCACCCCTCCACTTT.

The J gene is TRBJ2-7, the V gene TRBV7-9, with D perhaps matching TRBD2 (5 bases). Germline V gene data show CDR1 as SEHNR and CDR2 as FQNEAQ (reference sequence). V was shortened by 5 bases and J by 2 bases, with 16 bases between the two germline ends. The CDR3 spans 15 residues. The CDR3 coding sequence is TGTGCCAGCAGCCGACCGGGATCTCAAACCTACGAGCAGTACTTC. Translating it yields CASSRPGSQTYEQYF.

This clonotype was found many times. V usage is TRBV27 and J usage is TRBJ1-2; TRBD1 is a possible D gene (6 bases). With 6 bases removed from V and 4 bases from J, the gap between germline ends came to 21 bases. The CDR3 spans 16 residues. In germline, CDR1 is MNHEY, CDR2 SMNVEV (reference sequence). CDR3: CASSLDRGETIYGYTF. In nucleotides, the CDR3 is TGTGCCAGCAGCCTGGACAGAGGGGAAACCATCTATGGCTACACCTTC.

This clonotype was detected only a few times. The V call is TRBV20-1, the J call TRBJ2-5; TRBD1 matches 10 bases. The CDR3 length is 14 residues. From germline, CDR1 is DFQATT and CDR2 SNEGSKA (reference sequence). V dropped 7 bases and J dropped 5; count of bases not matched to a gene: 10. The DNA of the CDR3 is TGCAGTGGATGGACAGGGGGATCGGGGGAGACCCAGTACTTC. Its protein is CSGWTGGSGETQYF.

The V gene is TRBV29-1, the J gene TRBJ2-7, with 7 bases matching TRBD1. Germline CDR1 SQVTM, CDR2 ANQGSEA. V was pared by 0 bases and J by 3 bases, with 2 bases of the junction left unmatched. The CDR3 runs 13 residues. CDR3 bases: TGCAGCGTTGAAGAGGACAGGAACTACGAGCAGTACTTC. Translation: CSVEEDRNYEQYF.

This chain connects TRBV7-2 to TRBJ2-5; D is unclear. This CDR3 comprises 8 residues. Germline CDR1 and CDR2: SGHTA and FQGNSA. V was pared by 5 bases and J by 11 bases, with 3 bases between. Written as DNA, the CDR3 is TGTGCCAGCAGCCTACAGTACTTC. This gives the protein CASSLQYF. The full variable domain, its missing parts supplied by reference TRBV7-2 and TRBJ2-5, is GAGVSQSPSNKVTEKGKDVELRCDPISGHTALYWYRQSLGQGLEFLIYFQGNSAPDKSGLPSDRFSAERTGGSVSTLTIQRTQQEDSAVYLCASSLQYFGPGTRLLVL.

The gene calls are TRBV20-1 and TRBJ2-7; 9 nucleotides match TRBD2. V shed 6 bases and J 2 bases; nucleotides not matched to a gene: 14. Germline lookup yields CDR1 DFQATT and CDR2 SNEGSKA (reference sequence). There are 16 residues in the CDR3. CDR3 sequence (DNA): TGCAGTGCCCCAAAGGTGGCGGGGGGGGACCCCTACGAGCAGTACTTC. Amino acid sequence: CSAPKVAGGDPYEQYF.

The chain carries TRBV2 and TRBJ2-7; no clear D gene. The germline gives CDR1 SNHLY, CDR2 FYNNEI. This CDR3 is built from 12 residues. V was pared by 6 bases and J by 3 bases, with 9 bases between. CDR3 sequence reads: CASRGEFYEQYF. The CDR3 bases are TGTGCCAGCAGGGGTGAGTTCTACGAGCAGTACTTC. Full variable domain (outside the CDR3, taken from reference TRBV2 and TRBJ2-7): EPEVTQTPSHQVTQMGQEVILRCVPISNHLYFYWYRQILGQKVEFLVSFYNNEISEKSEIFDDQFSVERPDGSNFTLKIRSTKLEDSAMYFCASRGEFYEQYFGPGTRLTVT.

This clonotype was counted ten times or more. The gene calls are TRBV7-9 and TRBJ2-7; D possibly corresponds to TRBD2 (6 bases). CDR1 SEHNR and CDR2 FQNEAQ come from the germline V gene (reference sequence). The CDR3 runs to 14 residues. Trimming cost V 1 base and J 6 bases, with 13 bases left between them. CDR3 loop: CASSLDGGPGEQYF. Here the CDR3 DNA reads TGTGCCAGCAGCTTAGACGGGGGTCCGGGCGAGCAGTACTTC. The variable domain in full, completed from reference TRBV7-9 and TRBJ2-7, reads DTGVSQNPRHKITKRGQNVTFRCDPISEHNRLYWYRQTLGQGPEFLTYFQNEAQLEKSRLLSDRFSAERPKGSFSTLEIQRTEQGDSAMYLCASSLDGGPGEQYFGPGTRLTVT.

The chain has TRBV20-1 and TRBJ2-7, with 7 bases aligning to TRBD1. The CDR3 covers 13 residues. After removal of 4 bases from V and 5 bases from J, the junction contained 8 bases not matched to a gene. Germline CDR1 DFQATT, CDR2 SNEGSKA (reference sequence). The DNA of the CDR3 is TGCAGTGCTACGCCTCGTAGGGGGCACGAGCAGTACTTC. Translation gives CSATPRRGHEQYF.